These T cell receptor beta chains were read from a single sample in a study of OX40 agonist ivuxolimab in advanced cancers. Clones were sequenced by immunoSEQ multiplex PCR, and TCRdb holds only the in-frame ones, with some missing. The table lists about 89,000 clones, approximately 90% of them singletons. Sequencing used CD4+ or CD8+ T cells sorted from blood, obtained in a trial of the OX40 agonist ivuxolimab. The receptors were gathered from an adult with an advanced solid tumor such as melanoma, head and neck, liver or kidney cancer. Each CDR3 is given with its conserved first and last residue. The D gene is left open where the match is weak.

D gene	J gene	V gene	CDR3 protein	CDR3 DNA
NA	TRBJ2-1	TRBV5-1	CASSLDPGPQFF	TGCGCCAGCAGCTTGGACCCGGGACCCCAGTTCTTC
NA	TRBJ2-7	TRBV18	CASSGGKANSYEQYF	TGTGCCAGCTCAGGGGGAAAGGCCAACAGCTACGAGCAGTACTTC
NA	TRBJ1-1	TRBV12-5	CASEPGRPTEAFF	TGTGCTAGTGAGCCAGGACGCCCGACTGAAGCTTTCTTT
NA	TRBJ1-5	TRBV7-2	CASSLAGLSNQPQHF	TGTGCCAGCAGCTTAGCCGGACTAAGCAATCAGCCCCAGCATTTT
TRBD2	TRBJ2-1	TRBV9	CASSVATSGLSYNEQFF	TGTGCCAGCAGCGTAGCTACTAGCGGACTCTCCTACAATGAGCAGTTCTTC
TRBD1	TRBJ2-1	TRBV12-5	CASGSSSLTGTGVDNEQFF	TGTGCTAGTGGTTCATCTTCGCTAACCGGGACAGGGGTCGACAATGAGCAGTTCTTC
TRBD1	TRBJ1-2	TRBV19	CASRLGQGKDYGYTF	TGTGCCAGCAGACTTGGACAGGGTAAAGACTATGGCTACACCTTC
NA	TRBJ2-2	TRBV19	CASRIQGTGELFF	TGTGCCAGTAGGATCCAGGGGACCGGGGAGCTGTTTTTT
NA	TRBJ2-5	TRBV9	CASSVDRGGSETQYF	TGTGCCAGCAGCGTAGATCGTGGGGGCTCGGAGACCCAGTACTTC
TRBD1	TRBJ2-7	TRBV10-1	CASSPGQPHSYEQYF	TGCGCCAGCAGTCCGGGACAGCCTCACTCCTACGAGCAGTACTTC
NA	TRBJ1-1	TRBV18	CASSPPSRGVAEAFF	TGTGCCAGCTCACCACCAAGTAGGGGAGTTGCTGAAGCTTTCTTT
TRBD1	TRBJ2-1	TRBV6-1	CASYRDRSQFF	TGTGCCAGCTATCGGGACAGGTCTCAGTTCTTC
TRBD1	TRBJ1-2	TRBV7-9	CASSLDRGLYGYTF	TGTGCCAGCAGCTTAGACAGGGGGCTTTATGGCTACACCTTC
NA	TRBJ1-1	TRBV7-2	CASSLWQGWDTEAFF	TGTGCCAGCAGCTTATGGCAGGGGTGGGACACTGAAGCTTTCTTT
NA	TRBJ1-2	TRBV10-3	CAISQGWSYGYTF	TGTGCCATCAGCCAGGGTTGGAGCTATGGCTACACCTTC
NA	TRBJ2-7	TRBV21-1	CASCGTYEQYF	TGTGCCAGCTGTGGAACCTACGAGCAGTACTTC
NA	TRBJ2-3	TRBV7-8	CASSPRGTDTQYF	TGTGCCAGCAGCCCCCGGGGAACAGATACGCAGTATTTT
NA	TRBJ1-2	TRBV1	CTSSHSSGTGSLTNYGYTF	TGCACCAGCAGCCATTCCTCCGGGACAGGGAGTCTTACTAACTATGGCTACACCTTC
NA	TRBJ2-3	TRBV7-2	CASSLNRLSTDTQYF	TGTGCCAGCAGCTTAAATCGTCTGAGCACAGATACGCAGTATTTT
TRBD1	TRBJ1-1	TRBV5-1	CASSPRTGENTEAFF	TGCGCCAGCAGCCCGCGGACAGGGGAGAACACTGAAGCTTTCTTT
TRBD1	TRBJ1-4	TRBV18	CASSPGTGGEKLFF	TGTGCCAGCTCACCAGGGACAGGAGGCGAAAAACTGTTTTTT
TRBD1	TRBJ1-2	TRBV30	CAWTGDRAFYGYTF	TGTGCCTGGACTGGGGACAGAGCCTTCTATGGCTACACCTTC
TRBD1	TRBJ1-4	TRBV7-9	CASSPGGAPNEKLFF	TGTGCCAGCAGCCCAGGGGGGGCTCCTAATGAAAAACTGTTTTTT
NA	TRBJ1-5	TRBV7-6	CASSLGGATSYSNQPQHF	TGTGCCAGCAGCTTAGGGGGGGCCACCTCTTATAGCAATCAGCCCCAGCATTTT
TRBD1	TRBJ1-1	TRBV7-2	CASSTRDRGGYTEAFF	TGTGCCAGCAGCACCCGGGACAGGGGGGGATACACTGAAGCTTTCTTT
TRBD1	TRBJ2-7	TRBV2	CASKGTGGHGEQYF	TGTGCCAGCAAGGGGACAGGGGGCCATGGCGAGCAGTACTTC
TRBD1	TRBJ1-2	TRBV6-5	CASSPRGQGNYGYTF	TGTGCCAGCAGTCCCCGGGGACAGGGTAACTATGGCTACACCTTC
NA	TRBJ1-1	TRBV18	CASSPSLNTEAFF	TGTGCCAGCTCACCCTCATTAAACACTGAAGCTTTCTTT
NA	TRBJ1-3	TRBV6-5	CASSYRGAGLGNTIYF	TGTGCCAGCAGTTACCGGGGGGCAGGCCTTGGAAACACCATATATTTT
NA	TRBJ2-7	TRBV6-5	CASSYSIGTGSYEQYF	TGTGCCAGCAGTTACTCGATTGGCACAGGTTCGTACGAGCAGTACTTC